This TCR beta chain is from a study of blood T cells in healthy people across ages. Notes on the study in general: PBMCs went unsorted, and a conclusive naive versus antigen-experienced comparison was therefore prevented.

Then a second PCR, running roughly 6 to 12 cycles, was carried out with a sample-barcoded 5' primer and a J-beta primer mix. Using its own MiXCR run on the 5' RACE reads, TCRdb lists one record per CDR3 protein. This sample has approximately 800,000 distinct CDR3 sequences; roughly 25% occur once, and the top ten carry about 3%. Germline V gene sequence: CDR1 SNHLY, CDR2 FYNNEI. The CDR3 length is 13 residues. As to this clonotype: Its antigen is unknown. At one end, the junction sequence differs from germline, possibly due to a read error.

The data were also submitted as part of a second study, on T cells of mothers and their children.

The chain links TRBV2 to TRBJ2-1, with a possible D match to TRBD1 (6 bases). This TCR came from a boy younger than 18 in good health. Material for sequencing was blood. In nucleotides, the CDR3 is TGTGCCAGCACCCTGGACAGCTACAATGAGCAGCTCTTC. Its translation: CASTLDSYNEQLF.